This is a list of T cell receptor beta chains from one sample in a study of cytotoxic CD8 clonotypes in ibrutinib-treated CLL. Assay used: immunoSEQ multiplex PCR; TCRdb lists only in-frame clones, some missing. Here the sample spans some 140,000 clones, 84% being singletons. The material was PBMCs, obtained after 24 months of ibrutinib treatment. These receptors came from a human donor with chronic lymphocytic leukemia. CDR3s include the opening cysteine and the closing phenylalanine or tryptophan. The order of the fields is V gene, D gene, J gene, clone size, CDR3 DNA, CDR3 protein. The D gene is left open where the match is weak. Where a row states a size, it is once, few, many or the class of an expanded clone; other rows omit it.

V: TRBV6-6
D: -
J: TRBJ2-1
size: -
DNA: TGTGCCAGCAGCTCAAGGGGGTCCTACAATGAGCAGTTCTTC
CDR3: CASSSRGSYNEQFF

V: TRBV10-3
D: TRBD2
J: TRBJ2-2
size: -
DNA: TGTGCCATCAGTGAACTTCTAGCGGGGGGGAACACCGGGGAGCTGTTTTTT
CDR3: CAISELLAGGNTGELFF

V: TRBV4-2
D: -
J: TRBJ1-2
size: -
DNA: TGTGCCAGCAGCCAACAACGGGCAGATGACTATGGCTACACCTTC
CDR3: CASSQQRADDYGYTF

V: TRBV27
D: TRBD2
J: TRBJ2-4
size: -
DNA: TGTGCCAGCAGTGTAACGGGACTAGCGGGGGGGCTAACAGCCAAAAACATTCAGTACTTC
CDR3: CASSVTGLAGGLTAKNIQYF

V: TRBV6-6
D: TRBD1
J: TRBJ2-7
size: -
DNA: TGTGCCAGCAGTTCGCTACAGGGGGGAAACGAGCAGTACTTC
CDR3: CASSSLQGGNEQYF

V: TRBV7-2
D: -
J: TRBJ1-1
size: -
DNA: TGTGCCAGCAGCCCCTTTCCCCGGGGGAGGACTGAAGCTTTCTTT
CDR3: CASSPFPRGRTEAFF

V: TRBV5-4
D: -
J: TRBJ2-6
size: -
DNA: TGTGCCAGCAGCTTGGGGGCGAGAGGGGCCAACGTCCTGACTTTC
CDR3: CASSLGARGANVLTF

V: TRBV18
D: -
J: TRBJ1-1
size: many
DNA: TGTGCCAGCTCACCGCAGGTGGAAGCTTTCTTT
CDR3: CASSPQVEAFF

V: TRBV5-6
D: TRBD2
J: TRBJ2-5
size: -
DNA: TGTGCCAGCAGCCTCCGGACTAGCGGGGGAGAGACCCAGTACTTC
CDR3: CASSLRTSGGETQYF

V: TRBV7-9
D: -
J: TRBJ1-4
size: -
DNA: TGTGCCAGCAGCCAGGTCCGGCCAACTAATGAAAAACTGTTTTTT
CDR3: CASSQVRPTNEKLFF

V: TRBV23-1
D: TRBD1
J: TRBJ2-5
size: -
DNA: TGCGCCAGCAGTCGACCGGGTAGGGACAGGGGGTCCCAAGAGACCCAGTACTTC
CDR3: CASSRPGRDRGSQETQYF

V: TRBV5-1
D: -
J: TRBJ1-6
size: few
DNA: TGCGCCAGCAGCTTACGGGGGGACTATAATTCACCCCTCCACTTT
CDR3: CASSLRGDYNSPLHF

V: TRBV9
D: -
J: TRBJ2-7
size: -
DNA: TGTGCCAGCAGCCCAGCCCCGGACAGTGGGTACGAGCAGTACTTC
CDR3: CASSPAPDSGYEQYF

V: TRBV2
D: -
J: TRBJ1-5
size: -
DNA: TGTGCCAGCTTAGGCGGGCAGGGCTCGGGGCAGCCCCAGCATTTT
CDR3: CASLGGQGSGQPQHF

V: TRBV20-1
D: -
J: TRBJ2-1
size: once
DNA: TGCAGTGCTGAGGGCCGGGGGAAGCAGTTCTTC
CDR3: CSAEGRGKQFF

V: TRBV5-1
D: TRBD2
J: TRBJ2-2
size: -
DNA: TGCGCCAGCAGCTTTTTGGGGACTAGCGGGATTGGCACCGGGGAGCTGTTTTTT
CDR3: CASSFLGTSGIGTGELFF